These 21 T cell receptor beta chains were all obtained from the same sample, sequenced in a study of OX40 agonist ivuxolimab in advanced cancers. Sequenced by immunoSEQ multiplex PCR; TCRdb stores in-frame clones only, minus some. The sample shows about 48,000 clones, about 87% of them seen only once. The source was CD4+ or CD8+ T cells sorted from blood, collected in a trial of the OX40 agonist ivuxolimab. These receptors all stem from an adult with an advanced solid tumor such as melanoma, head and neck, liver or kidney cancer.

V gene TRBV7-9 combines with J gene TRBJ1-3; tentative D call: TRBD1 (5 bases). The CDR3 loop spans 13 amino acids. In germline, CDR1 is SEHNR, CDR2 FQNEAQ (reference sequence). V gave up 5 bases and J gave up 1 base, with 6 bases separating them. Written as DNA, the CDR3 is TGTGCCAGCAGCGAGGGGTCTGGAAACACCATATATTTT. Its protein is CASSEGSGNTIYF.

CDR3 sequence (DNA): TGTGCCAGCAGGTTTCGGGACCGCGTGACGAACACTGAAGCTTTCTTT. It translates to CASRFRDRVTNTEAFF. The rearrangement joins TRBV6-6 to TRBJ1-1; TRBD1 is a possible D gene (5 bases). Germline lookup yields CDR1 MNHNY and CDR2 SVGAGI (reference sequence). V shed 6 bases and J shed 1 base, with 18 bases lying between them. The CDR3 extends over 16 amino acids.

The V gene is TRBV5-4, the J gene TRBJ2-5, with D perhaps matching TRBD1 or TRBD2 (5 bases each). Trimming took 6 bases from V and 7 from J, leaving 16 bases between them. CDR1 and CDR2 (germline): SGHNT, YYREEE (reference sequence). The CDR3 is 13 amino acids. The CDR3 DNA is TGTGCCAGCACGCCAGGGCTTGGGGGGACCCAGTACTTC. Residues: CASTPGLGGTQYF.

The chain joins TRBV30 to TRBJ1-3; D is unclear. This CDR3 spans 13 amino acids. The germline V gene has CDR1 GTSNPN and CDR2 SVGIG (reference sequence). V lost 5 bases and J 0 bases, leaving 8 bases between the germline ends. The CDR3 protein is CAWRVGSGNTIYF. CDR3 DNA: TGTGCCTGGCGGGTAGGCTCTGGAAACACCATATATTTT. The full variable domain, its missing parts supplied by reference TRBV30 and TRBJ1-3, is SQTIHQWPATLVQPVGSPLSLECTVEGTSNPNLYWYRQAAGRGLQLLFYSVGIGQISSEVPQNLSASRPQDRQFILSSKKLLLSDSGFYLCAWRVGSGNTIYFGEGSWLTVV.

The V gene is TRBV2, the J gene TRBJ1-1; no firm D call. Germline CDR1 and CDR2: SNHLY and FYNNEI. The CDR3 totals 12 residues. Trimming left V 7 bases short and J 3 bases short, with 9 bases between. The CDR3 nucleotides read TGTGCCAGCATAAAGGGCGACACTGAAGCTTTCTTT. Protein: CASIKGDTEAFF.

This clone was seen once. CDR3 loop: CASRTGEYNQPQHF. CDR3 DNA sequence: TGTGCCAGCAGAACTGGGGAATACAATCAGCCCCAGCATTTT. V and J are TRBV2 and TRBJ1-5; D unresolved. V was shortened by 6 bases and J by 3 bases, with 12 bases between the two germline ends. CDR3 length: 14 residues. The germline V gene encodes CDR1 SNHLY and CDR2 FYNNEI.

The V call is TRBV5-6, the J call TRBJ1-5; D may be TRBD1 (5 bases). Germline loops: CDR1 SGHDT, CDR2 YYEEEE. This CDR3 is built from 15 residues. V was clipped by 0 bases and J by 3 bases, with 10 bases between them. The CDR3 sequence: CASSLEGRVNQPQHF. The CDR3 bases are TGTGCCAGCAGCTTGGAGGGGAGGGTCAATCAGCCCCAGCATTTT.

This rearrangement joins TRBV18 to TRBJ2-5; D might be TRBD1 or TRBD2, each matching 5 bases. CDR3 size: 12 residues. Germline CDR1 reads KGHSH; CDR2 reads LQKENI. Trimming removed 3 bases from V and 5 bases from J, with 7 bases in between. The CDR3 region is CASSPGEETQYF. The CDR3 bases are TGTGCCAGCTCACCGGGGGAGGAGACCCAGTACTTC.

This sequence joins TRBV10-3 and TRBJ1-1; possibly TRBD1 for D (5 bases). Per germline, CDR1 ENHRY and CDR2 SYGVKD. CDR3 length: 12 residues. Trimming took 2 bases from V and 4 from J, leaving 5 bases between them. The CDR3 reads CAISERGTEAFF. The CDR3 coding sequence is TGTGCCATCAGTGAGAGGGGCACTGAAGCTTTCTTT.

The chain has TRBV16 and TRBJ2-5; 10 positions match TRBD2. Trimming at V came to 0 bases and at J to 5 bases, leaving 3 bases not matched to a gene. The CDR3 length is 15 residues. CDR1 is KGHSY and CDR2 is FQNENV in the germline V gene. This CDR3 reads CASSQSASGSETQYF. Here the CDR3 DNA reads TGTGCCAGCAGCCAATCGGCTAGCGGGAGTGAGACCCAGTACTTC. The variable domain in full, with the rest retrieved from reference TRBV16 and TRBJ2-5, is GEEVAQTPKHLVRGEGQKAKLYCAPIKGHSYVFWYQQVLKNEFKFLISFQNENVFDETGMPKERFSAKCLPNSPCSLEIQATKLEDSAVYFCASSQSASGSETQYFGPGTRLLVL.

The chain recombines TRBV19 with TRBJ2-7, with TRBD1 matching 7 bases. The CDR3 is 14 residues long. Germline values: CDR1 LNHDA, CDR2 SQIVND (reference sequence). Trimming at V came to 6 bases and at J to 3 bases, leaving 8 bases not matched to a gene. The CDR3 protein is CASSRQGPIYEQYF. As DNA, the CDR3 is TGTGCCAGTAGCAGACAGGGTCCCATCTACGAGCAGTACTTC.

The chain couples TRBV6-1 to TRBJ1-3; D is unclear. Germline values: CDR1 MNHNS, CDR2 SASEGT. The germline V and J ends were trimmed by 2 bases and 0 bases, with 8 bases remaining between them. The CDR3 consists of 15 residues. The CDR3 reads CASSERGDSGNTIYF. The CDR3 DNA follows: TGTGCCAGCAGTGAACGCGGGGACTCTGGAAACACCATATATTTT.

The chain has TRBV5-1 and TRBJ2-7, with D possibly being TRBD1 or TRBD2 (5 bases each). Germline CDR1 SGHRS, CDR2 YFSETQ. V lost 4 bases and J 4 bases, leaving 24 bases between the germline ends. The CDR3 covers 17 residues. CDR3 protein: CASSRDLQSEGYYEQYF. The CDR3 DNA reads TGCGCCAGCAGCCGGGACCTTCAATCCGAGGGTTATTACGAGCAGTACTTC.

There are a few counts of this clone. V is TRBV30 and J is TRBJ1-3, with D perhaps TRBD1 (5 bases). The ends were cut back, 1 base at V and 7 bases at J, with 11 bases in the middle. Germline CDR1 is GTSNPN and CDR2 is SVGIG (reference sequence). The CDR3 runs to 13 residues. Written as DNA, the CDR3 is TGTGCCTGGAGTGGAGGGAAGGGGAACACCATATATTTT. It specifies CAWSGGKGNTIYF.

This clone was detected only once. The chain couples TRBV21-1 to TRBJ1-2; the D call TRBD1 from the table was never checked on the DNA. TRBV21-1 is noted as a pseudogene. The length of the CDR3 is 15 residues. The CDR3 spells CASSKGVSDRLSYTF. The DNA for the CDR3 is TGTGCCAGCAGCAAAGGTGTTTCGGACAGACTGAGCTACACCTTC.

V gene TRBV6-5 combines with J gene TRBJ2-4; tentatively, D is TRBD1 or TRBD2 (6 bases each). Germline assignment: CDR1 MNHEY and CDR2 SVGAGI. Trimming pared 0 bases from V and 2 bases from J, leaving 11 bases between. The CDR3 has 16 amino acids. The CDR3 here is CASSYSGGASKNIQYF. CDR3 in DNA: TGTGCCAGCAGTTACTCCGGGGGCGCGTCCAAAAACATTCAGTACTTC.

The V and J genes are TRBV13 and TRBJ2-1, with D tentatively TRBD2 (5 bases). Trimming cost V 1 base and J 6 bases, with 22 bases left between them. The CDR3 consists of 18 residues. Germline values: CDR1 PRHDT, CDR2 FYEKMQ (reference sequence). The CDR3 DNA reads TGTGCCAGCAGCTTAGCCCCTTTTACTAGTCTGGGCGGCAATGAGCAGTTCTTC. It translates to CASSLAPFTSLGGNEQFF.

V gene TRBV27 combines with J gene TRBJ1-4; TRBD1 aligns across 7 bases. The CDR3 totals 14 residues. From germline, CDR1 is MNHEY and CDR2 SMNVEV (reference sequence). With 6 bases clipped from V and 3 bases from J, the junction kept 4 bases outside the gene matches. CDR3 loop: CASSLTGPNEKLFF. CDR3 coding DNA: TGTGCCAGCAGCTTGACAGGGCCTAATGAAAAACTGTTTTTT.

V and J are TRBV6-1 and TRBJ2-7; the D gene could be TRBD1 or TRBD2 (6 bases each). With 8 bases removed from V and 0 bases from J, the gap between germline ends came to 17 bases. CDR3 length equals 15 residues. Germline values: CDR1 MNHNS, CDR2 SASEGT. The CDR3 reads CASVPGHGGSYEQYF. The CDR3 nucleotides read TGTGCCAGCGTTCCGGGACACGGGGGCTCCTACGAGCAGTACTTC.

This chain connects TRBV2 to TRBJ1-6; the D is unclear. Germline loops: CDR1 SNHLY, CDR2 FYNNEI. The CDR3 runs to 14 residues. Deletions cut 4 bases from V and 9 bases from J, with 13 bases between. CDR3 coding DNA: TGTGCCAGCAGTGTTGGAGGGCCCCGTTCACCCCTCCACTTT. Translating it yields CASSVGGPRSPLHF.

CDR3 in amino acids: CASSSPYRGNEQFF. Written as DNA, the CDR3 is TGTGCCAGCAGCTCCCCATACAGGGGCAATGAGCAGTTCTTC. V usage is TRBV7-6 and J usage is TRBJ2-1, with TRBD1 matching over 7 bases. The CDR3 has 14 amino acids. Germline-derived CDR1 and CDR2 are SGHVS and FNYEAQ. The J segment lost 6 bases and the V segment lost 4 bases, leaving 6 bases of the junction unmatched. Complete variable domain (other parts from reference TRBV7-6 and TRBJ2-1): GAGVSQSPRYKVTKRGQDVALRCDPISGHVSLYWYRQALGQGPEFLTYFNYEAQQDKSGLPNDRFSAERPEGSISTLTIQRTEQRDSAMYRCASSSPYRGNEQFFGPGTRLTVL.